Each of the 3 T cell receptor beta chains below was sequenced from the same sample in a study of Graves' ophthalmopathy and Graves' hyperthyroidism. Amplifying from RNA transcripts, the study obtained TCR beta CDR3 regions. A first-round RT-PCR used HTBI primers, followed by a second-round multiplex PCR. MiXCR, applied by TCRdb to the multiplex PCR reads, yields one record per CDR3 protein. The sample carries about 550,000 distinct CDR3 sequences, under 45% recorded once. The sample taken for sequencing was peripheral blood or thyroid tissue (not recorded which). These receptors were taken from an adult man with Graves' hyperthyroidism.

In this sample, this clonotype turned up many times. V and J are TRBV7-6 and TRBJ2-7; 8 nucleotides line up with TRBD2. After removal of 0 bases from V and 6 bases from J, the junction contained 10 bases not matched to a gene. This CDR3 region has 16 residues. Germline assignment: CDR1 SGHVS and CDR2 FNYEAQ. CDR3 DNA sequence: TGTGCCAGCAGCTTAGCGCGGAACGGGGGGGGACTCGAGCAGTACTTC. Translated, it gives CASSLARNGGGLEQYF.

At least ten counts were recorded for this clonotype. The chain recombines TRBV19 with TRBJ1-1; D gene uncertain. V dropped 4 bases and J dropped 7 bases, with 16 bases sitting between them. The CDR3 is 14 residues long. Germline V lookup: CDR1 LNHDA, CDR2 SQIVND (reference sequence). The chain's CDR3 is CASSNKGRYDEAFF. The CDR3 DNA follows: TGTGCCAGTAGTAATAAGGGAAGGTATGATGAAGCTTTCTTT. Based on the CDR3 plus reference TRBV19 and TRBJ1-1, the full variable domain is DGGITQSPKYLFRKEGQNVTLSCEQNLNHDAMYWYRQDPGQGLRLIYYSQIVNDFQKGDIAEGYSVSREKKESFPLTVTSAQKNPTAFYLCASSNKGRYDEAFFGQGTRLTVV.

The V and J genes are TRBV14 and TRBJ1-1; D not resolved. V lost 4 bases to trimming and J lost 6 bases, with 6 bases between them. Germline CDR1 SGHDN, CDR2 FVKESK. The CDR3 spans 11 residues. The DNA of the CDR3 is TGTGCCAGCAGCCCTCAGGCTGAAGCTTTCTTT. It translates to CASSPQAEAFF.